Each of the 14 T cell receptor beta chains below was sequenced from the same sample in a study of Ad26.COV2.S vaccination and SARS-CoV-2 variants. The treatment is: over 15 received Ad26.COV2.S at low or high dose, single or two shots; about 5 received placebo; per-sample allocation not given. Sampling occurred on day 63 after the first vaccine or placebo injection. TCRdb's table, derived via immunoSEQ multiplex PCR, lists solely in-frame clones and lacks some. This sample carries 300,000 to 350,000 clones, roughly 90% of them seen once, and the ten largest clones take around 5%. The sample consisted of peripheral blood, taken in a trial of Ad26.COV2.S vaccine versus placebo. Every receptor here comes from a person between 18 and 65 years old who received the Ad26.COV2.S COVID-19 vaccine or a placebo.

The V and J genes are TRBV10-2 and TRBJ1-2, with D maybe TRBD1 (5 bases). The CDR3 runs to 14 residues. V was pared by 5 bases and J by 3 bases, with 13 bases between. Germline CDR1 WSHSY, CDR2 SAAADI. CDR3 loop: CASSMSGKDYGYTF. The CDR3 DNA reads TGCGCCAGCAGTATGTCAGGGAAGGACTATGGCTACACCTTC.

The chain has TRBV2 and TRBJ1-5; TRBD1 matches 7 bases. V was clipped by 6 bases and J by 3 bases; unmatched bases: 2. Per the germline V gene, CDR1 is SNHLY and CDR2 is FYNNEI. The CDR3 has 13 residues. The CDR3 nucleotides read TGTGCCAGCAGGGGACAGTTCAATCAGCCCCAGCATTTT. Translation: CASRGQFNQPQHF.

V usage is TRBV18 and J usage is TRBJ1-1; no definite D call. CDR3 length: 12 amino acids. Germline lookup yields CDR1 KGHSH and CDR2 LQKENI. Trimming shortened V by 2 bases and J by 7 bases, and 8 bases separated the two germline ends. In DNA, the CDR3 is TGTGCCAGCTCACCAACAGCTAGTGAAGCTTTCTTT. Translated: CASSPTASEAFF. Based on the CDR3 plus reference TRBV18 and TRBJ1-1, the full variable domain is NAGVMQNPRHLVRRRGQEARLRCSPMKGHSHVYWYRQLPEEGLKFMVYLQKENIIDESGMPKERFSAEFPKEGPSILRIQQVVRGDSAAYFCASSPTASEAFFGQGTRLTVV.

This clone was counted once. The chain recombines TRBV5-6 with TRBJ2-5, with a weak D call TRBD1 (6 bases). The germline V gene has CDR1 SGHDT and CDR2 YYEEEE. The CDR3 runs 18 residues. The V gene lost 0 bases and the J gene lost 0 bases, with 18 bases spanning the gap. The chain's CDR3 is CASSLARTAFTYQETQYF. The CDR3 nucleotides read TGTGCCAGCAGCTTGGCCCGGACAGCTTTTACGTACCAAGAGACCCAGTACTTC.

Only one count was recorded for this clone. The chain combines TRBV5-8 with TRBJ1-1; no clear D gene. The germline CDR1 and CDR2 sequences are SGHTS and YDEGEE. CDR3 length equals 16 residues. The V end was cut by 0 bases, the J end by 2 bases, with 14 bases between. CDR3 nucleotide sequence: TGTGCCAGCAGCTTGGGTCGGGTGATGACTAACACTGAAGCTTTCTTT. It translates to CASSLGRVMTNTEAFF.

The chain has TRBV25-1 and TRBJ1-6; possibly TRBD1 for D (5 bases). V was trimmed by 7 bases and J by 9 bases, leaving 16 bases between them. The CDR3 is made up of 14 amino acids. Germline V gene data show CDR1 as MGHDK and CDR2 as SYGVNS. In DNA, the CDR3 is TGTGCCAGCAAAAGCCAGGGTTGGGGTTCACCCCTCCACTTT. Protein sequence: CASKSQGWGSPLHF.

The chain joins TRBV6-2 or TRBV6-3 to TRBJ2-7; unclear D gene. V gave up 4 bases and J gave up 3 bases, with 10 bases separating them. Germline V CDR1 and CDR2: MNHEY, SVGEGT. The CDR3 extends over 13 amino acids. CDR3 nucleotide sequence: TGTGCCAGCAGTTGGGCTAACGTCTACGAGCAGTACGTC. Its protein is CASSWANVYEQYV.

The V gene is TRBV4-3, the J gene TRBJ1-2; tentative D call: TRBD1 (5 bases). Trimming cost V 0 bases and J 4 bases, with 12 bases left between them. Germline V lookup: CDR1 LGHNA, CDR2 YSLEER. CDR3 size: 15 residues. The CDR3 region has the DNA TGCGCCAGCAGCCAAGATCGGGGCGCGCCCTATGGCTACACCTTC. Translated, it gives CASSQDRGAPYGYTF.

The chain employs TRBV4-3 and TRBJ2-2; D unresolved. CDR3 length equals 15 residues. Germline CDR1 reads LGHNA; CDR2 reads YSLEER. The V and J ends lost 4 bases and 1 base respectively, with 10 bases between them. The CDR3 DNA reads TGCGCCAGCAGCCCGTGGACCCAGAACACCGGGGAGCTGTTTTTT. Its translation: CASSPWTQNTGELFF.

The V call is TRBV12-3 or TRBV12-4, the J call TRBJ1-2; D is uncertain. The germline V and J ends were trimmed by 6 bases and 7 bases, with 9 bases remaining between them. There are 11 residues in the CDR3. The DNA for the CDR3 is TGTGCCAGCAGCTCTCCCCCTGGCTACACCTTC. Translated: CASSSPPGYTF.

This chain joins TRBV7-6 and TRBJ2-1; TRBD2 matches 8 bases. This CDR3 has 13 amino acids. V lost 5 bases and J lost 9; bases outside the gene matches: 6. The germline V gene encodes CDR1 SGHVS and CDR2 FNYEAQ. CDR3 in amino acids: CASSQSLAGEQFF. The CDR3 DNA sequence: TGTGCCAGCAGCCAGTCCCTAGCGGGTGAGCAGTTCTTC.

V is TRBV18 and J is TRBJ2-5, with TRBD1 matching over 7 bases. Germline-derived CDR1 and CDR2 are KGHSH and LQKENI. The CDR3 length is 14 residues. V gave up 6 bases and J gave up 1 base; unmatched junction bases: 5. The CDR3 region has the DNA TGTGCCAGCTCGCCCCGACAGGGCCAAGAGACCCAGTACTTC. It is translated as CASSPRQGQETQYF.

The chain uses TRBV5-1 and TRBJ2-3; D is unclear. This CDR3 comprises 13 residues. Germline V lookup: CDR1 SGHRS, CDR2 YFSETQ. Trimming stripped 5 bases from V and 6 bases from J, with 13 bases between. This CDR3 reads CASRVQERDTQYF. Written as DNA, the CDR3 is TGCGCCAGCAGGGTTCAGGAGAGGGATACGCAGTATTTT.

This clone was seen a handful of times. The rearrangement links TRBV9 to TRBJ1-3, with TRBD1 matching over 7 bases. This CDR3 spans 15 amino acids. Trimming at V came to 4 bases and at J to 0 bases, leaving 4 bases not matched to a gene. Per germline, CDR1 SGDLS and CDR2 YYNGEE. The CDR3 coding sequence is TGTGCCAGCAGCTTGACAGGGAACTCTGGAAACACCATATATTTT. Amino acid sequence: CASSLTGNSGNTIYF.